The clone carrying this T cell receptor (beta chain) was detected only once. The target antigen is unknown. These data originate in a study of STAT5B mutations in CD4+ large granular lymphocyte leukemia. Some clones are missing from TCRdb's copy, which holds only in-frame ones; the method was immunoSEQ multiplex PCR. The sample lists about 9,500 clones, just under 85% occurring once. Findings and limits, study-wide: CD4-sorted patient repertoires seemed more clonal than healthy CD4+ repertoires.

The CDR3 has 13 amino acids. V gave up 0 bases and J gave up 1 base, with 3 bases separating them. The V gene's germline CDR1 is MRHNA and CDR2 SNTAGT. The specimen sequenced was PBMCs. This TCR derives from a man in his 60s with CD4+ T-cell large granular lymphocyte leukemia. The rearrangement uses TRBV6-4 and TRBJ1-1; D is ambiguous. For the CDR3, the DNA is TGTGCCAGCAGTGACTCCGGGAACACTGAAGCTTTCTTT. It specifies CASSDSGNTEAFF.